This T cell receptor beta chain was retrieved from a study of cytomegalovirus exposure and HLA in healthy donors. Study-wide results and limits: Cytomegalovirus-associated TCR beta chains were listed, numbering 150 to 200.

V shed 5 bases and J shed 7 bases, with 9 bases lying between them. The CDR3 extends over 11 amino acids. In germline, CDR1 is SGHTA, CDR2 FQGTGA. Each donor's status was that of a healthy bone marrow donor. This PCR relied on a set of 60 Vbeta primers and 13 Jbeta primers. Produced via immunoSEQ multiplex PCR; TCRdb's table is partial and in-frame only. The table lists around 170,000 clones, around 85% of them singletons, with 6.3% in the top ten. On this clone: The antigen is unknown.

The sequence derives from a man in his forties in good health and CMV-seropositive. The chain uses TRBV7-3 and TRBJ2-7, with D possibly matching TRBD1 (5 bases). Sequencing used PBMCs. This chain's CDR3 is CASSTPGEQYF. The CDR3 DNA reads as TGTGCCAGCAGCACACCAGGGGAGCAGTACTTC.